A single sample is the source of the 20 T cell receptor beta chains below, sequenced in a study of blood T cells in healthy people across ages. Then a second PCR, running roughly 7 to 11 cycles, was carried out with a sample-barcoded 5' primer and a J-beta primer mix. One entry per CDR3 protein results from TCRdb running MiXCR on the 5' RACE reads. Found here are hundreds of thousands of distinct CDR3 sequences, more than 25% of them singletons; the top ten hold 15% to 20%. The material sequenced was blood. The receptors were sampled from a woman of 80 years or more in good health.

CDR3 DNA: TGTGCCACCAGTGATGCGAAGGCTACCTCCTACAATGAGCAGTACTTC. The encoded protein is CATSDAKATSYNEQYF. The chain recombines TRBV24-1 with TRBJ2-1; D is undetermined. The end of the DNA fits TRBJ2-7 better, so the J call may be wrong. The CDR3 loop spans 16 amino acids. Germline values: CDR1 KGHDR, CDR2 SFDVKD.

In its sample, this clonotype was seen many times. The chain carries TRBV11-3 and TRBJ2-1; 13 nucleotides align to TRBD2. Losses at the gene ends were 1 base for V and 7 bases for J; bases not matched to a gene: 4. The CDR3 has 16 residues. Germline loops: CDR1 SGHNT, CDR2 YENEEA. The DNA for the CDR3 is TGTGCCAGCAGCTTAGCGGGACTAGCGGGGAGGAATGAGCAGTTCTTC. Residues: CASSLAGLAGRNEQFF.

Worth noting for this clonotype: Since a much larger clone is just one base distant, this may be a read error. V is TRBV14 and J is TRBJ2-7, with 8 bases fitting TRBD2. The CDR3 has 18 residues. Germline assignment: CDR1 SGHDN and CDR2 FVKESK. V was clipped by 4 bases and J by 0 bases; unmatched bases: 14. The CDR3 is CASSPGPAGARFSYEQYF. The DNA of the CDR3 is TGTGCCAGCAGCCCTGGACCAGCGGGGGCCAGATTCTCCTACGAGCAGTACTTC. Looking up the rest from reference TRBV14 and TRBJ2-7 gives the full variable domain: EAGVTQFPSHSVIEKGQTVTLRCDPISGHDNLYWYRRVMGKEIKFLLHFVKESKQDESGMPNNRFLAERTGGTYSTLKVQPAELEDSGVYFCASSPGPAGARFSYEQYFGPGTRLTVT.

This clonotype was observed many times. V gene TRBV5-5 combines with J gene TRBJ2-1; 8 bases map to TRBD1. CDR3 length equals 15 residues. Germline V CDR1 and CDR2: SGHKS, YYEKEE (reference sequence). V shed 3 bases and J 6 bases; nucleotides not matched to a gene: 8. CDR3 sequence (DNA): TGTGCCAGCAGCTACGACGGACAGGGTAGCAATGAGCAGTTCTTC. Translated: CASSYDGQGSNEQFF. Filled out from reference TRBV5-5 and TRBJ2-1, the complete variable domain reads DAGVTQSPTHLIKTRGQQVTLRCSPISGHKSVSWYQQVLGQGPQFIFQYYEKEERGRGNFPDRFSARQFPNYSSELNVNALLLGDSALYLCASSYDGQGSNEQFFGPGTRLTVL.

Note on this clonotype: It may be a read error: a sequence one base away is much more abundant. V gene TRBV6-5 combines with J gene TRBJ2-3; 7 nucleotides agree with TRBD2. From germline, CDR1 is MNHEY and CDR2 SVGAGI. CDR3 size: 16 residues. CDR3 sequence (DNA): TGTGCCGGCAGTTACCATTCTGGGGGGGACACAGATACGCAGTATTTT. This translates into CAGSYHSGGDTDTQYF.

As regards this clonotype: A much larger clonotype is one base distant, so this may be a read error. V gene TRBV7-2 combines with J gene TRBJ2-5; TRBD2 matches 8 bases. The end of the DNA fits TRBJ2-1 better, so the J call may be wrong. CDR1 and CDR2 from the germline V gene are SGHTA and FQGNSA. The length of the CDR3 is 16 residues. CDR3 coding DNA: TGTGCCAGCAGCCACCGGACTAGCCCAACCCAAGAGACCCAGTTCTTC. As protein: CASSHRTSPTQETQFF.

This clonotype came up many times. The chain employs TRBV11-2 and TRBJ2-1; TRBD2 matches at 8 bases. Per germline, CDR1 SGHAT and CDR2 FQNNGV. The V gene end was trimmed by 10 bases and the J gene end by 7 bases; junction bases not matched to a gene: 3. The CDR3 extends over 11 amino acids. The CDR3: CATGLGNEQFF. In DNA form, the CDR3 reads TGTGCCACGGGACTAGGGAATGAGCAGTTCTTC.

DNA of the CDR3: TGTGCCAGCAGCTTTCGTGCGGGAGTCCGTGGCTACACCTTC. This codes for CASSFRAGVRGYTF. The V call is TRBV7-2, the J call TRBJ1-2; no reliable D call. Trimming left V 3 bases short and J 7 bases short, with 15 bases between. The germline V gene has CDR1 SGHTA and CDR2 FQGNSA. The length of the CDR3 is 14 residues.

This clonotype was counted ten times or more. The gene calls are TRBV21-1 and TRBJ2-3; the table calls TRBD1, which could not be checked here. TRBV21-1 is annotated as a pseudogene. The CDR3 runs 16 residues. DNA for the CDR3: TGTGCCAGCAGCGACCCCCCCGGGACAGGAACAGATACGCAGTATTTT. Protein sequence: CASSDPPGTGTDTQYF.

In the case of this clonotype: A much larger clonotype is one base distant, so this may be a read error. This rearrangement joins TRBV12-3 or TRBV12-4 to TRBJ2-6; D may be TRBD1 (5 bases). CDR3 length equals 15 residues. The CDR3 sequence: CASSPPGSGANVRTF. CDR3 DNA sequence: TGTGCCAGCAGTCCTCCTGGTTCTGGGGCCAACGTCCGGACTTTC.

There are many counts of this clonotype. The genes are TRBV15 and TRBJ1-1; D is unresolved. The CDR3 is 15 amino acids. V lost 2 bases and J 2 bases, leaving 12 bases between the germline ends. Looked up from germline, CDR1 is LNHNV and CDR2 is YYDKDF (reference sequence). CDR3 loop: CATSRPSNINTEAFF. For the CDR3, the DNA is TGTGCCACCAGCAGACCTTCAAACATAAACACTGAAGCTTTCTTT.

The V gene is TRBV5-1, the J gene TRBJ2-7; possible D gene TRBD2, 5 bases. V gave up 6 bases and J gave up 4 bases, with 17 bases separating them. Germline V CDR1 and CDR2: SGHRS, YFSETQ. The CDR3 has 14 amino acids. DNA for the CDR3: TGCGCCAGCACCCAGGAATCGGGGAGATACGAGCAGTACTTC. Protein: CASTQESGRYEQYF.

The V and J genes are TRBV6-2 or TRBV6-3 and TRBJ2-5; D might be TRBD2 (6 bases). The CDR3 is made up of 13 amino acids. Trimming took off 6 bases at V and 11 bases at J, with 19 bases between the two ends. The germline V gene encodes CDR1 MNHEY and CDR2 SVGEGT. The CDR3 DNA sequence: TGTGCCAGCAGCCCGACTAGTTCCAGTGAGCAGTACTTC. Residues: CASSPTSSSEQYF.

This clonotype has at least ten counts. The V call is TRBV6-2 or TRBV6-3, the J call TRBJ1-5, with 7 bases matching TRBD1. There are 16 residues in the CDR3. The ends lost 6 bases at V and 4 bases at J; junction bases unmatched: 12. The V gene's germline CDR1 is MNHEY and CDR2 SVGEGT. The CDR3 DNA is TGTGCCAGCAGCCTCCCTGGACAGGCGCCTAATCAGCCCCAGCATTTT. Translating gives CASSLPGQAPNQPQHF.

The chain has TRBV9 and TRBJ2-7; 8 nucleotides match TRBD1. CDR3 length: 16 amino acids. Germline-derived CDR1 and CDR2 are SGDLS and YYNGEE. V was clipped by 0 bases and J by 6 bases; unmatched bases: 11. The CDR3 loop reads CASSVGPPRTGSEQYF. CDR3 coding DNA: TGTGCCAGCAGCGTAGGCCCCCCCAGGACAGGGAGCGAGCAGTACTTC.

The chain carries TRBV7-6 and TRBJ2-1; a weak D match, TRBD2 (7 bases). Trimming took off 1 base at V and 14 bases at J, with 15 bases between the two ends. The CDR3 extends over 13 amino acids. CDR1 and CDR2 (germline): SGHVS, FNYEAQ. In nucleotides, the CDR3 is TGTGCCAGCAGCTTAGGTGGGGGGGCGTCGAAGTTCTTC. This gives the protein CASSLGGGASKFF.

The rearrangement links TRBV9 to TRBJ2-1; D possibly corresponds to TRBD2 (7 bases). TRBJ2-7 matches the DNA end more closely, so the J call is doubtful. The CDR3 covers 15 residues. Per the germline V gene, CDR1 is SGDLS and CDR2 is YYNGEE. CDR3 bases: TGTGCCAGCAGCGTTGGCGGGGGCTCCTACAATGAGCAGTACTTC. This translates into CASSVGGGSYNEQYF.

This clonotype appeared many times. The chain is built from TRBV12-3 or TRBV12-4 and TRBJ1-1; D is possibly TRBD1 (5 bases). Trimming took 4 bases from V and 8 from J, leaving 11 bases between them. This CDR3 has 12 amino acids. The CDR3, as DNA: TGTGCCAGCAGTTCTCCGGGGACCGAAGCTTTCTTT. Protein sequence: CASSSPGTEAFF.

There are a few counts of this clonotype. The genes are TRBV20-1 and TRBJ2-1; 8 bases fit TRBD2. Losses at the gene ends were 3 bases for V and 10 bases for J; bases not matched to a gene: 11. The CDR3 runs to 14 residues. Germline loops: CDR1 DFQATT, CDR2 SNEGSKA (reference sequence). The CDR3 DNA sequence: TGCAGTGCTAGCTCCCGGAGCGGGGGCTTGGAGCAGTTCTTC. It translates to CSASSRSGGLEQFF.

This clonotype has more than one count but fewer than ten. V and J are TRBV11-3 and TRBJ1-6, with TRBD1 as a possible D gene (5 bases). The V end lost 5 bases, the J end lost 7 bases, and 15 bases lay between the germline ends. Germline V gene sequence: CDR1 SGHNT, CDR2 YENEEA. The CDR3 extends over 15 amino acids. For the CDR3, the DNA is TGTGCCAGCAGCCCCCAGGCGGCAGGGAATTCACCCCTCCACTTT. Encoded protein: CASSPQAAGNSPLHF.